These T cell receptor beta chains were read from a single sample in a study of T cells after posttransplantation cyclophosphamide. The table came from immunoSEQ multiplex PCR; TCRdb's copy has only in-frame clones and leaves some out. The table has about 9,900 clones, 70% to 90% seen once; the top ten hold 26%. Sequencing used PBMCs, obtained after an allogeneic stem cell transplant with a calcineurin inhibitor and methotrexate. These receptors came from a male patient aged 30 to 40 who received an allogeneic stem cell transplant from an unrelated donor, was CMV-positive, and had no GVHD. Among the T cells, some may be from the graft donor. The conserved cysteine and the conserved F or W are not part of the CDR3 here.

>TRBV19|TRBJ2-7
ASSIDLADSYEQY
>TRBV4-1|TRBJ2-4
ASSPLTSGSGGIQY
>TRBV4-2|TRBJ2-5
ASSQGVAGEGTQY
>TRBV4-2|TRBJ1-3
ASSQETGMENTIY
>TRBV7-2|TRBJ1-1
ASSFGSLMNTEAF
>TRBV2|TRBJ2-3
ASSDPSGRVADTQY
>TRBV9|TRBJ2-2
ASTVTGASTGELF
>TRBV7-2|TRBJ1-6
ASSPPLNSPLH
>TRBV6-6|TRBJ2-7
ASSKTTGASYEQY
>TRBV4-1|TRBJ2-3
ASSQVEATDTQY
>TRBV18|TRBJ1-1
ASSFDRMNTEAF
>TRBV18|TRBJ1-1
ASSPQGDYTEAF
>TRBV19|TRBJ2-7
ASSIDRDGSYEQY
>TRBV9|TRBJ2-2
ASSVGGSTNTGELF
>TRBV6-5|TRBJ2-1
ASSYSGTSIRNEQF
>TRBV5-6|TRBJ1-5
ASSLAGGQPQH
>TRBV2|TRBJ2-7
ASSFRLAGGVEQY
>TRBV20-1|TRBJ2-1
SASFRVDQF
>TRBV7-9|TRBJ1-1
ASSLGEGNTEAF
>TRBV7-6|TRBJ2-2
ASSWTTNTGELF
>TRBV7-2|TRBJ1-5
ASSTGQGRGNQPQH
>TRBV28|TRBJ2-7
ASSSGLAREQY
>TRBV5-4|TRBJ1-3
ASSFGGAPGNTIY
>TRBV2|TRBJ1-2
ASTANYGYT
>TRBV6-4|TRBJ2-1
ASSAGALGEQF
>TRBV9|TRBJ2-2
ASSVGLDTGELF
>TRBV2|TRBJ1-2
ASSGVLNYGYT
>TRBV5-6|TRBJ2-5
ASSLVSVQETQY